The 9 T cell receptor beta chains in this list originate from one sample, sequenced in a study of blood T cell repertoires in COVID-19. Data came from immunoSEQ multiplex PCR; TCRdb stores just in-frame clones and leaves some out. The profile shows approximately 100,000 clones, approximately 92% of them singletons. Sequenced material: peripheral blood. The receptors were gathered from a man aged 45-65 years with active COVID-19.

V and J are TRBV7-9 and TRBJ1-5; D is unclear. V was shortened by 2 bases and J by 0 bases, with 5 bases between the two germline ends. CDR3 length: 14 amino acids. From germline, CDR1 is SEHNR and CDR2 FQNEAQ (reference sequence). The CDR3 DNA reads TGTGCCAGCAGCTTACTTAATAGCAATCAGCCCCAGCATTTT. This translates into CASSLLNSNQPQHF.

The chain recombines TRBV5-6 with TRBJ2-4; D perhaps matches TRBD1 (6 bases). Germline-derived CDR1 and CDR2 are SGHDT and YYEEEE. V gave up 1 base and J gave up 8 bases, with 16 bases separating them. CDR3 length: 15 residues. CDR3 in DNA: TGTGCCAGCAGCTTGCAGGGGCGCGGGTCGTACATTCAGTACTTC. This gives the protein CASSLQGRGSYIQYF.

Here the CDR3 DNA reads TGTGCCAGCAGAACCGGACTAGTCGAAGAGACCCAGTACTTC. Its translation: CASRTGLVEETQYF. The genes are TRBV5-4 and TRBJ2-5; the match to TRBD2 covers 7 bases. The CDR3 consists of 14 residues. The V gene end was trimmed by 5 bases and the J gene end by 3 bases; junction bases not matched to a gene: 7. Germline values: CDR1 SGHNT, CDR2 YYREEE (reference sequence).

This chain connects TRBV10-2 to TRBJ2-5, with TRBD2 as a possible D gene (5 bases). CDR3 size: 17 residues. Trimming took off 4 bases at V and 7 bases at J, with 25 bases between the two ends. Germline V gene sequence: CDR1 WSHSY, CDR2 SAAADI. The CDR3 DNA reads as TGCGCCAGCAGTGGAGGCGAACGGGGTGCCCGTCTTCGGACCCAGTACTTC. This sequence encodes CASSGGERGARLRTQYF.

The sample holds a few counts of this clone. V and J are TRBV27 and TRBJ1-5; maybe TRBD1 (5 bases). The V gene's germline CDR1 is MNHEY and CDR2 SMNVEV (reference sequence). The length of the CDR3 is 14 residues. Trimming pared 6 bases from V and 2 bases from J, leaving 11 bases between. CDR3 in amino acids: CASSPRGGNQPQHF. The CDR3 nucleotides are TGTGCCAGCAGCCCCCGGGGGGGCAATCAGCCCCAGCATTTT.

The chain carries TRBV2 and TRBJ1-6; 9 bases are shared with TRBD1. CDR3 length: 15 residues. Germline V lookup: CDR1 SNHLY, CDR2 FYNNEI. The junction had 6 bases not matched to a gene; V was cut back by 5 bases and J by 7 bases. Written as DNA, the CDR3 is TGTGCCAGCAGTCGGGACAGGGTACAGAATTCACCCCTCCACTTT. Its translation is CASSRDRVQNSPLHF. The full variable domain, completed using reference TRBV2 and TRBJ1-6, is EPEVTQTPSHQVTQMGQEVILRCVPISNHLYFYWYRQILGQKVEFLVSFYNNEISEKSEIFDDQFSVERPDGSNFTLKIRSTKLEDSAMYFCASSRDRVQNSPLHFGNGTRLTVT.

This sequence joins TRBV11-2 and TRBJ2-3; 8 bases line up with TRBD2. The V gene's germline CDR1 is SGHAT and CDR2 FQNNGV. The V gene end was trimmed by 4 bases and the J gene end by 9 bases; junction bases not matched to a gene: 6. This CDR3 has 13 residues. The CDR3, as DNA: TGTGCCAGCAGCTCCCTAGCGGGCGAAACGCAGTATTTT. This sequence encodes CASSSLAGETQYF.

This chain uses TRBV5-1 with TRBJ2-4, with 14 bases fitting TRBD2. Looked up from germline, CDR1 is SGHRS and CDR2 is YFSETQ. The junction had 7 bases not matched to a gene; V was cut back by 4 bases and J by 7 bases. This CDR3 is built from 16 residues. The CDR3 DNA follows: TGCGCCAGCAGCCCGGGACTAGCGGGAGTTCCGAACATTCAGTACTTC. This encodes CASSPGLAGVPNIQYF.

The chain combines TRBV5-1 with TRBJ2-1; maybe TRBD2 (6 bases). V was shortened by 5 bases and J by 8 bases, with 11 bases between the two germline ends. The CDR3 has 12 amino acids. CDR1 and CDR2 from the germline V gene are SGHRS and YFSETQ. CDR3 sequence: CASRTGEYEQFF. DNA of the CDR3: TGCGCCAGCAGAACGGGAGAGTATGAGCAGTTCTTC.